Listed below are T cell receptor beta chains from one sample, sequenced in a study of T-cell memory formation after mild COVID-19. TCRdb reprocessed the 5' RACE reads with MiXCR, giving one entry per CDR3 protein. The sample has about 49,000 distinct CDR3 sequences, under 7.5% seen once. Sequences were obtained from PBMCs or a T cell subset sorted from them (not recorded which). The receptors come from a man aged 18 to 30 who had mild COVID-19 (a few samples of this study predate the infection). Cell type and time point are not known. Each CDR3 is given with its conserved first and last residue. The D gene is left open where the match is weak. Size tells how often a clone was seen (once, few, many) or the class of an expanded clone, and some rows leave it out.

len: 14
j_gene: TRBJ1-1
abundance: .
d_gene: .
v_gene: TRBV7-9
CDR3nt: TGTGCCAGCAGCTTCTCCAGGGGGAACACTGAAGCTTTCTTT
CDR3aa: CASSFSRGNTEAFF

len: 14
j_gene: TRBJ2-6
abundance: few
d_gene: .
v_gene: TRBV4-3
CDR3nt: TGCGCCAGCAGCAGGGACCCCGGGGCCAACGTCCTGACTTTC
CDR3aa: CASSRDPGANVLTF

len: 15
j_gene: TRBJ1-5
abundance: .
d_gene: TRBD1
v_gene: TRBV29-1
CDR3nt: TGCAGCGTCGCTGACGGGGCAGGGGGTCATCAGCCCCAGCATTTT
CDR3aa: CSVADGAGGHQPQHF

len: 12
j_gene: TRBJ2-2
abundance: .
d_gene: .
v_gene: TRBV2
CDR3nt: TGTGCCAGCAACAGGGAGCCCGGGGAGCTGTTTTTT
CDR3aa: CASNREPGELFF

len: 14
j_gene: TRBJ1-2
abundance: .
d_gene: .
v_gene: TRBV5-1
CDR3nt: TGCGCCAGCAGCTTGGATCGGGGCGGGGATGGCTACACCTTC
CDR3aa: CASSLDRGGDGYTF

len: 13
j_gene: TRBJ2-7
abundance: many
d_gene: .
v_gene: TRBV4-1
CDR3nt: TGCGCCAGCAGGTCTCAAACTTGGGACGAGCAGTACTTC
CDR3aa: CASRSQTWDEQYF

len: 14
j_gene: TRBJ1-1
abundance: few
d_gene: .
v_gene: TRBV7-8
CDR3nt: TGTGCCAGCAGCCCCTGGACGGAGAACACTGAAGCTTTCTTT
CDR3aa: CASSPWTENTEAFF

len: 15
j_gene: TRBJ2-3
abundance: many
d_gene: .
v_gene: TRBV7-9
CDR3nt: TGTGCCAGCAGCCCTCCAGCGGGTGTCGCAGATACGCAGTATTTT
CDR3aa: CASSPPAGVADTQYF

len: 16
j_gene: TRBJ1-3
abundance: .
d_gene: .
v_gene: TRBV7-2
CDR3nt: TGTGCCAGCAGCTTAGGACCGGGGCACTCGGGAAACACCATATATTTT
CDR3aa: CASSLGPGHSGNTIYF

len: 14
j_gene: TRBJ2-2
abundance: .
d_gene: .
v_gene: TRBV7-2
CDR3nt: TGTGCCAGCAGGTCAGGGGCGAACACCGGGGAGCTGTTTTTT
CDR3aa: CASRSGANTGELFF

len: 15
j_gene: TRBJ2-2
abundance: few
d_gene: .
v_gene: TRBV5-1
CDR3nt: TGCGCCAGCAGCTTCAGAGGGGCCGACACCGGGGAGCTGTTTTTT
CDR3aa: CASSFRGADTGELFF

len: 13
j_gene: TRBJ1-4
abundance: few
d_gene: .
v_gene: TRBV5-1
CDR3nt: TGCGCCAGCAGCCCGGGACCCACTGAAAAACTGTTTTTT
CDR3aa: CASSPGPTEKLFF

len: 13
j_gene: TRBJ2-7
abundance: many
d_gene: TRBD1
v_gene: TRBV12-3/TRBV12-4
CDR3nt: TGTGCCAGCAGTTTAGGACAGGGTTACGAGCAGTACTTC
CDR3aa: CASSLGQGYEQYF

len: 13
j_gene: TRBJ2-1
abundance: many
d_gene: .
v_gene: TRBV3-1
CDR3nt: TGTGCCAGCAGCCAAGTCCTGTACAATGAGCAGTTCTTC
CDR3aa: CASSQVLYNEQFF

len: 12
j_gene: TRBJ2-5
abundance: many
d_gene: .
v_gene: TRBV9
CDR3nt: TGTGCCAGCAGCGTAGGGCAAGAGACCCAGTACTTC
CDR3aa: CASSVGQETQYF

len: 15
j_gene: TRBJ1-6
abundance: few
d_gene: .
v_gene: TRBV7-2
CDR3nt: TGTGCCAGCAGCTTAGCGCCAGGCAGCTACTCACCCCTCCACTTT
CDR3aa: CASSLAPGSYSPLHF

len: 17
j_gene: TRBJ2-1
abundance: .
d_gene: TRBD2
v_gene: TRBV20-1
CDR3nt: TGCAGTGCTAGAGATCTAGGGATAGCGGGATCCTACAATGAGCAGTTCTTC
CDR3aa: CSARDLGIAGSYNEQFF

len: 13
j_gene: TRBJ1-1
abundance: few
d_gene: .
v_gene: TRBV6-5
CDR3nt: TGTGCCAGCAGTTACTCCATGAACACTGAAGCTTTCTTT
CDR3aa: CASSYSMNTEAFF

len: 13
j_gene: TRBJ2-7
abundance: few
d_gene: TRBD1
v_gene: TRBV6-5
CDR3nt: TGTGCCAGCAGTGAGGACAGGGACTACGAGCAGTACTTC
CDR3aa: CASSEDRDYEQYF

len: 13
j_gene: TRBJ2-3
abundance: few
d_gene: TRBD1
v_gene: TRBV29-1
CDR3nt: TGCAGCGTTGGACGGGACAGTGCAGATACGCAGTATTTT
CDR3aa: CSVGRDSADTQYF

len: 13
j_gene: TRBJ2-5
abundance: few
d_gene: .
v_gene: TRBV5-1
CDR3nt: TGCGCCAGCAGCCACAACAGTCAAGAGACCCAGTACTTC
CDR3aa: CASSHNSQETQYF

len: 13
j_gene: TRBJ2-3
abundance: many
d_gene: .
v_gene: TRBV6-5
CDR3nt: TGTGCCAGCACCGGAGGTTCATTAGATACGCAGTATTTT
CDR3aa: CASTGGSLDTQYF